The subject of this entry is one T cell receptor (beta chain). The assay was immunoSEQ multiplex PCR, and TCRdb's table has in-frame clones only and misses some. The repertoire holds 180,000 or so clones, with approximately 90% as singletons. The data are from a study of blood T cell repertoires in COVID-19. V lost 0 bases and J lost 9, with 9 bases in between. The germline gives CDR1 LNHNV, CDR2 YYDKDF (reference sequence). The CDR3 contains 13 residues. The origin of this receptor is a man between 18 and 29 years old with acute or convalescent COVID-19. The chain couples TRBV15 to TRBJ2-1; D is perhaps TRBD1 (5 bases). The sequenced sample consisted of peripheral blood. The CDR3 region is CATSREGVGEQFF. CDR3 in DNA: TGTGCCACCAGCAGAGAAGGGGTTGGTGAGCAGTTCTTC.